These 5 T cell receptor beta chains came from one sample sequenced in a study of human T cells and chemical hapten exposure. TCRdb fed the RACE reads into MiXCR, producing one record per CDR3 protein. This sample has tens of thousands of distinct CDR3 sequences, with around 10% found just once. The time point here: patch test 1, 2 weeks after DPC sensitization. This sample's treatment: therapeutic diphenylcyclopropenone sensitization with weekly scalp DPC. This specimen consisted of whole blood, obtained in connection with sensitization to the hapten diphenylcyclopropenone (DPC). These receptors came from a woman in her forties or fifties with alopecia areata. Some clones in this sample may be carry-over from other donors' samples.

The rearrangement links TRBV10-2 to TRBJ2-3; D gene unclear. The V and J ends lost 3 bases and 4 bases respectively, with 11 bases between them. The germline CDR1 and CDR2 sequences are WSHSY and SAAADI. This CDR3 contains 14 residues. CDR3 nucleotides: TGCGCCAGCAGTGACCCGAGACTCGCAGATACGCAGTATTTT. This translates into CASSDPRLADTQYF.

At least ten counts were recorded for this clonotype. This chain connects TRBV5-4 to TRBJ2-3; the D gene is possibly TRBD2 (7 bases). From germline, CDR1 is SGHNT and CDR2 YYREEE (reference sequence). V lost 6 bases to trimming and J lost 3 bases, with 23 bases between them. The CDR3 extends over 17 amino acids. As DNA, the CDR3 is TGTGCCAGCATCCCGGGGGGCCGAAACCTCGGGACAGATACGCAGTATTTT. The encoded protein is CASIPGGRNLGTDTQYF.

This clonotype was seen ten or more times. The V gene is TRBV2, the J gene TRBJ2-7; 7 nucleotides agree with TRBD2. The germline CDR1 and CDR2 sequences are SNHLY and FYNNEI. The CDR3 totals 13 residues. The V segment lost 3 bases and the J segment 4 bases; nucleotides outside the gene matches: 3. This CDR3 is CASSERERYEQYF. The CDR3 DNA reads TGTGCCAGCAGTGAGCGGGAGAGGTACGAGCAGTACTTC.

The chain joins TRBV20-1 to TRBJ2-7; 9 bases agree with TRBD1. The V gene end was trimmed by 5 bases and the J gene end by 6 bases; junction bases not matched to a gene: 11. CDR1 and CDR2 (germline): DFQATT, SNEGSKA (reference sequence). The CDR3 runs 14 residues. The chain's CDR3 is CSAGAGQGQFEQYF. CDR3 DNA: TGCAGTGCTGGGGCGGGACAGGGTCAATTCGAGCAGTACTTC.

J is TRBJ2-7 and V is TRBV29-1; no clear D. The germline CDR1 and CDR2 sequences are SQVTM and ANQGSEA. The V and J ends lost 5 bases and 6 bases respectively, with 14 bases between them. The CDR3 runs 12 residues. This CDR3 reads CSVLVGTREQYF. For the CDR3, the DNA is TGCAGCGTTCTGGTCGGAACCCGCGAGCAGTACTTC.